The 9 T cell receptor beta chains given below trace back to one sample, sequenced in a study of control samples from healthy donors and cancer patients. Only in-frame clones appear in the TCRdb table, and some are missing; sequencing was by immunoSEQ multiplex PCR. The sample yields approximately 65,000 clones, roughly 91% seen once. Input material: PBMCs. The receptors derive from a man between 60 and 75 years old with lung cancer.

Regarding this clone: Germline is not matched at one junction end, which may reflect a read error. The chain links TRBV3-1 (or the pseudogene TRBV3-2) to TRBJ1-4, with 7 bases aligning to TRBD1. This CDR3 has 15 amino acids. CDR1 and CDR2 from the germline V gene are LGHDT and YNNKEL (reference sequence). In DNA, the CDR3 is TGTGCCAGCAGCCACAGGGGGGGGTCTAACGAAAAACTGTTTTTT. Translation: CASSHRGGSNEKLFF.

The chain employs TRBV5-6 and TRBJ2-7; D remains unclear. CDR1 is SGHDT and CDR2 is YYEEEE in the germline V gene. The CDR3 sequence is 15 residues long. Between the trimmed V and J ends, which lost 0 bases and 0 bases, there was a span of 10 bases. CDR3 nucleotide sequence: TGTGCCAGCAGCTTGGGGAGTATCGTCTCCTACGAGCAGTACGTC. Translated: CASSLGSIVSYEQYV.

The chain joins TRBV9 to TRBJ1-1; 9 bases align to TRBD1. The CDR3 covers 16 residues. Germline lookup yields CDR1 SGDLS and CDR2 YYNGEE. V was pared by 3 bases and J by 0 bases, with 6 bases of the junction left unmatched. The DNA of the CDR3 is TGTGCCAGCAGCGCCGGGACAGGGCTCTTGAACACTGAAGCTTTCTTT. Amino acids: CASSAGTGLLNTEAFF.

This rearrangement joins TRBV5-1 to TRBJ2-6; possible D gene TRBD2, 6 bases. V was shortened by 0 bases and J by 0 bases, with 7 bases between the two germline ends. The CDR3 covers 16 residues. Germline V gene lookup returns CDR1 SGHRS and CDR2 YFSETQ. DNA of the CDR3: TGCGCCAGCAGCTTGGCCGGGAGCTCTGGGGCCAACGTCCTGACTTTC. It yields the protein CASSLAGSSGANVLTF.

This sequence joins TRBV5-4 and TRBJ1-1; possibly TRBD1 for D (5 bases). The CDR3 is 13 residues long. Between the trimmed V and J ends, which lost 2 bases and 2 bases, there was a span of 7 bases. The germline V gene has CDR1 SGHNT and CDR2 YYREEE (reference sequence). The CDR3 DNA sequence: TGTGCCAGCAGCTTACAGGAAAACACTGAAGCTTTCTTT. It yields the protein CASSLQENTEAFF.

J is TRBJ1-2 and V is TRBV7-2; a possible D gene is TRBD1 (6 bases). The CDR3 extends over 11 amino acids. V lost 7 bases and J 7 bases, leaving 10 bases between the germline ends. The V gene's germline CDR1 is SGHTA and CDR2 FQGNSA. The CDR3 DNA is TGTGCCAGCACGTCAGGGGCTGGCTACACCTTC. Its protein is CASTSGAGYTF.

This clone has more than one count but fewer than ten. V gene TRBV5-1 combines with J gene TRBJ1-1, with D possibly TRBD1 on 5 matching bases. Trimming took off 4 bases at V and 0 bases at J, with 10 bases between the two ends. The germline V gene has CDR1 SGHRS and CDR2 YFSETQ. The CDR3 has 14 residues. The CDR3 nucleotides are TGCGCCAGCAGCCGGAGGGGTTTGAACACTGAAGCTTTCTTT. This translates into CASSRRGLNTEAFF.

This chain joins TRBV6-5 and TRBJ1-2, with TRBD1 as a possible D gene (6 bases). The CDR3 covers 13 residues. The ends were cut back, 4 bases at V and 4 bases at J, with 10 bases in the middle. Germline CDR1 MNHEY, CDR2 SVGAGI. Written as DNA, the CDR3 is TGTGCCAGCAGTTTGAAAGGGGGCTATGGCTACACCTTC. Protein sequence: CASSLKGGYGYTF.

This clone was recorded only once. V and J are TRBV7-8 and TRBJ1-2; 9 nucleotides match TRBD1. The germline CDR1 and CDR2 sequences are SGHVS and FQNEAQ. Trimming at V came to 4 bases and at J to 6 bases, leaving 9 bases not matched to a gene. The CDR3 contains 15 residues. The CDR3, as DNA: TGTGCCAGCAGCTCGACTCTGGGGACAGGGCATGGCTACACCTTC. Translated, it gives CASSSTLGTGHGYTF.